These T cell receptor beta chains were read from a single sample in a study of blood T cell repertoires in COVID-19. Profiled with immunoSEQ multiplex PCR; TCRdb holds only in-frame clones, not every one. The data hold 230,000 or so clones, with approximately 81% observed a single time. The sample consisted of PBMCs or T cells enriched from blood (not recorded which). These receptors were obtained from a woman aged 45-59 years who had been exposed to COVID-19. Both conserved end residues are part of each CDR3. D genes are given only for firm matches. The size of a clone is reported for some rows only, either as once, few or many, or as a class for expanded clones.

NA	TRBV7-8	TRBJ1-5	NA	TGTGCCAGCAGCTTAGGGACAGCCTTAAATCAGCCCCAGCATTTT	CASSLGTALNQPQHF
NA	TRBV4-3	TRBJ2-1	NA	TGCGCCAGCAGCCAAGTGGGGGGGGCGAATGAGCAGTTCTTC	CASSQVGGANEQFF
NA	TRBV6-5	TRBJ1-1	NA	TGTGCCAGCAGGACCGGGACACTGAACACTGAAGCTTTCTTT	CASRTGTLNTEAFF
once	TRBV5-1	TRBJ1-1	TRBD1	TGCGCCAGCAGCACACGACAGGGGATGGTGAACACTGAAGCTTTCTTT	CASSTRQGMVNTEAFF
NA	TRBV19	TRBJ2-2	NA	TGTGCCAGTAGTATGGCTAGCGCCAACACCGGGGAGCTGTTTTTT	CASSMASANTGELFF
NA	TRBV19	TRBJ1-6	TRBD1	TGTGCCAGTACCGGGACAGATAATTCACCCCTCCACTTT	CASTGTDNSPLHF
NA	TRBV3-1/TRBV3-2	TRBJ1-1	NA	TGTGCCAGCAGCCAAGAAGTGGGGGCTGTCACTGAAGCTTTCTTT	CASSQEVGAVTEAFF
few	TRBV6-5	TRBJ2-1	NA	TGTGCCAGCAGTTCGACCCTGGGGGGTGAGCAGTTCTTC	CASSSTLGGEQFF
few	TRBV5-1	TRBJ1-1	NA	TGCGCCAGCAGTGGTGGACACCTTAACACTGAAGCTTTCTTT	CASSGGHLNTEAFF
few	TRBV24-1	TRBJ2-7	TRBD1	TGTGCCACCAGTGATGGGGACCGACAGGGATTC	CATSDGDRQGF
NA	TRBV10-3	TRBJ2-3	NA	TGTGCCATCAGTCTAACGGGGGATTTTGCAGATACGCAGTATTTT	CAISLTGDFADTQYF
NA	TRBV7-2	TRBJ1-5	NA	TGTGCCAGCAGCTCGCAGGCGAGCAATCAGCCCCAGCATTTT	CASSSQASNQPQHF
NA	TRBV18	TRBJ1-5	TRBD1	TGTGCCAGCTCCTCAGGGGGCCGGGATCGGCCCCAGCATTTT	CASSSGGRDRPQHF
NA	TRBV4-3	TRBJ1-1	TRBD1	TGCGCCAGCAGCCAAGATAGGGGACAGGGAAGGGCTGAAGCTTTCTTT	CASSQDRGQGRAEAFF
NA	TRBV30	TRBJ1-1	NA	TGTGCCTGGAGTCCAGGGTTGGGAGCTTTCTTT	CAWSPGLGAFF
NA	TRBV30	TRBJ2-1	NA	TGTGCCTGGAGTGGTAGACAGTACAATGAGCAGTTCTTC	CAWSGRQYNEQFF
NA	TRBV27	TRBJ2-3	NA	TGTGCCAGCAGTTTTGACAGCCACACAGATACGCAGTATTTT	CASSFDSHTDTQYF
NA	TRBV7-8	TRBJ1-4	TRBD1	TGTGCCAGCAGCTTAGGGGCAGGGGGAAGGGCTAATGAAAAACTGTTTTTT	CASSLGAGGRANEKLFF
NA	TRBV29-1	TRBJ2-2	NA	TGCAGCGTTGAAGTTGAAGGGGATTTCGCGAACACCAGGGAGCTGTTTTTT	CSVEVEGDFANTRELFF
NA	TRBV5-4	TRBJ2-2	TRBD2	TGTGCCAGCAGCTTGGGACCGCGGGGGTCCGCCGGGGAGCTGTTTTTT	CASSLGPRGSAGELFF
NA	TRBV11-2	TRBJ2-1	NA	TGTGCCAGCAGCTTAGATCCCGGTTACAATGAGCAGTTCTTC	CASSLDPGYNEQFF
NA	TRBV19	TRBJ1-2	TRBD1	TGTGCCAGTAGTCCAGTCGCGGGACAGGGGAACAGCTACACCTTC	CASSPVAGQGNSYTF
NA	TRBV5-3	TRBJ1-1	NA	TGTGCCAGAAGCTTGAAAGGGAGGGAGGACACTGAAGCTTTCTTT	CARSLKGREDTEAFF
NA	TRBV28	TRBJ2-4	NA	TGTGCCAGCAGCCTGACAGGTAGTCGGAACATTCAGTACTTC	CASSLTGSRNIQYF
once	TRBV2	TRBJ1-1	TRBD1	TGTGCCAGCAGTCGGGGGACAGCGAACACTGAAGCTTTCTTT	CASSRGTANTEAFF
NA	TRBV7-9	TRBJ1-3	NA	TGTGCCAGCAGCTGGCACAGTGGGAGCACCTCTGGAAACACCATATATTTT	CASSWHSGSTSGNTIYF
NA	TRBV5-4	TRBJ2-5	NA	TGTGCCAGCAGCCTTTCTACTACATCCGAGACCCAGTACTTC	CASSLSTTSETQYF
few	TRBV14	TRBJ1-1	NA	TGTGCCAGCAGGGTGGAGGGGAAAGCTTTCTTT	CASRVEGKAFF
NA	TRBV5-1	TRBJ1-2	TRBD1	TGCGCCAGCAGCTTGGCCCCCGGACAGGATTTCGGCTACACCTTC	CASSLAPGQDFGYTF
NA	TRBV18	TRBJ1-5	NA	TGTGCCAGCTCACGCAGGGGACTAGATCAGCCCCAGCATTTT	CASSRRGLDQPQHF
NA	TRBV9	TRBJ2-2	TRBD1	TGTGCCAGCAGCGTAGTGGGGACAGTCGGGGAGCTGTTTTTT	CASSVVGTVGELFF
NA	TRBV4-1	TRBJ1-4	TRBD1	TGCGCCAGCAGCCAAGGGGGAGCTGACAGGGCGAGTGAAAAACTGTTTTTT	CASSQGGADRASEKLFF
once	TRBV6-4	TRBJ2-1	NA	TGTGCCAGCAGTAGGAGCACCAGCTCCTACAATGAGCAGTTCTTC	CASSRSTSSYNEQFF
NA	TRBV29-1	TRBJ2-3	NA	TGCAGCGTTGAAGCGGTAGTGGCAGATACGCAGTATTTT	CSVEAVVADTQYF
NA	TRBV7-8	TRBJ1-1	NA	TGTGCCAGCAGCCGGGCGGGGAACACTGAAGCTTTCTTT	CASSRAGNTEAFF
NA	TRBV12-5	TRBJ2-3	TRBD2	TGTGCTAGTGGTTCCCCCCTGGGAGGGAGCACAGATACGCAGTATTTT	CASGSPLGGSTDTQYF
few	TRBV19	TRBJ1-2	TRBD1	TGTGCCAGTATAAGTTTGGACAGGAAGATAGGTGGCTACACCTTC	CASISLDRKIGGYTF
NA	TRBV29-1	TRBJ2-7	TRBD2	TGCAGCGTTACCGGGACTAGCGGGGCCAACTCCTACGAGCAGTACTTC	CSVTGTSGANSYEQYF
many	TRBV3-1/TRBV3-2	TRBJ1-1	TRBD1	TGTGCCAGCAGCCAATTGGACAGGAAATCTGAAGCTTTCTTT	CASSQLDRKSEAFF
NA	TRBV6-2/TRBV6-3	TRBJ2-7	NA	TGTGCCAGCAGTTACTCGACGGCGGCCTCCTACGAGCAGTACTTC	CASSYSTAASYEQYF
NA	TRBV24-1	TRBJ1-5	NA	TGTGCCACCAGTGACAGGGACAATCAGCCCCAGCATTTT	CATSDRDNQPQHF
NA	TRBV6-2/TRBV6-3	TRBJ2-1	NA	TGTGCCAGCAGTTACTCGGGGGGGCTCAACAATGAGCAGTTCTTC	CASSYSGGLNNEQFF
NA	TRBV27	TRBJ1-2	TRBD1	TGTGCCAGCAGGACTGACAGGGGGCAAACTTATGGCTACACCTTC	CASRTDRGQTYGYTF
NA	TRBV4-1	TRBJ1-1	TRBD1	TGCGCCAGCAGCCCCCGACAGGGGAACACTGAAGCTTTCTTT	CASSPRQGNTEAFF
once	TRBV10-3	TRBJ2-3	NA	TGTGCCATCAGTGATAGGCGGAGTACAGATACGCAGTATTTT	CAISDRRSTDTQYF
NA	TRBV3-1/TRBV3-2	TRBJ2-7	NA	TGTGCCAGCAGCCTCCGACAGACCTACGAGCAGTACTTC	CASSLRQTYEQYF
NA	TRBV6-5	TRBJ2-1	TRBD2	TGTGCCAGCAGTCAACTAGCGGGGGGGCGGGATGAGCAGTTCTTC	CASSQLAGGRDEQFF
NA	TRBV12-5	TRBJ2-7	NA	TGTGCTAGTGGTCCGGGTCCCTCATACTACGAGCAGTACTTC	CASGPGPSYYEQYF